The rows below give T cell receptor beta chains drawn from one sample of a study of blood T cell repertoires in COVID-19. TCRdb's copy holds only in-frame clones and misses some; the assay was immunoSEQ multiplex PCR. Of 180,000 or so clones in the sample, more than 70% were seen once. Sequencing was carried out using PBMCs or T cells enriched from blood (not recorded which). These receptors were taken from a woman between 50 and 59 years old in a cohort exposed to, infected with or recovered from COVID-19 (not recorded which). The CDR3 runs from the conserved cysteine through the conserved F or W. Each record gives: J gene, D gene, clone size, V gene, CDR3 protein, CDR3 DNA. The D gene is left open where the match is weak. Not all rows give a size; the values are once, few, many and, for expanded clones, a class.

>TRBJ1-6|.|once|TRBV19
CASSTGKKNNSPLHF
TGTGCCAGTAGTACGGGAAAGAAGAATAATTCACCCCTCCACTTT
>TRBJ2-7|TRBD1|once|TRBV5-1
CASSRDSSSYEQYF
TGCGCCAGCAGCCGGGACAGCTCCTCCTACGAGCAGTACTTC
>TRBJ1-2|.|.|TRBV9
CASSVGKGGDYGYTF
TGTGCCAGCAGCGTAGGAAAAGGGGGTGACTATGGCTACACCTTC
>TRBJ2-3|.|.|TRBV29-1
CSVGGTPKASTDTQYF
TGCAGCGTTGGAGGGACTCCCAAAGCTAGCACAGATACGCAGTATTTT
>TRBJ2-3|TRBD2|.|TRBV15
CATSRDSASGPTDTQYF
TGTGCCACCAGCAGAGATTCGGCTAGCGGACCCACAGATACGCAGTATTTT
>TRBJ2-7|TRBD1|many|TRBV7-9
CASSSSASTGSYEQYF
TGTGCCAGCAGCTCCTCAGCATCGACAGGGAGCTACGAGCAGTACTTC
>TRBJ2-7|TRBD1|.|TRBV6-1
CASSEKTGVSEQYF
TGTGCCAGCAGTGAAAAGACAGGGGTTAGCGAGCAGTACTTC
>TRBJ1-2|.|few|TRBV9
CASSVETESGYTF
TGTGCCAGCAGCGTAGAAACCGAGAGTGGCTACACCTTC
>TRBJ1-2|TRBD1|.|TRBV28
CATGQVLANYGYTF
TGTGCCACCGGACAGGTTTTAGCTAACTATGGCTACACCTTC
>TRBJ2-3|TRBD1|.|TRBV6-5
CASSYSGGVADTQYF
TGTGCCAGCAGTTACTCAGGGGGCGTCGCAGATACGCAGTATTTT
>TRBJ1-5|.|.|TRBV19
CASRGPDQPQHF
TGTGCCAGTAGGGGGCCCGATCAGCCCCAGCATTTT
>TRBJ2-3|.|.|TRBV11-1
CASSSRTSGTDTQYF
TGTGCCAGCAGCTCCAGGACCTCAGGGACAGATACGCAGTATTTT
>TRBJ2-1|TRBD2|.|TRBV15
CATRPRPGTSGGNEQFF
TGTGCCACCAGGCCCCGCCCCGGGACTAGCGGGGGCAATGAGCAGTTCTTC
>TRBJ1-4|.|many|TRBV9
CASSPSGATNEKLFF
TGTGCCAGCAGCCCCTCGGGGGCAACTAATGAAAAACTGTTTTTT
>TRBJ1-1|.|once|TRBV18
CASSKEVPGNTEAFF
TGTGCCAGCTCGAAAGAAGTGCCGGGGAACACTGAAGCTTTCTTT
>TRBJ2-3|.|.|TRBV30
CAGAAHQVTQYF
TGTGCCGGGGCAGCTCATCAGGTTACGCAGTATTTT
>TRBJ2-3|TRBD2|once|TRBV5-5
CASSLGLAGDTQYF
TGTGCCAGCAGCTTGGGACTAGCGGGGGATACGCAGTATTTT
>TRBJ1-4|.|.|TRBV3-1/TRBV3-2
CASTQHLAATNEKLFF
TGTGCCAGCACCCAACACCTGGCAGCAACTAATGAAAAACTGTTTTTT
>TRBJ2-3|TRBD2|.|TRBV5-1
CASSLTGGEGTQYF
TGCGCCAGCAGCTTGACGGGAGGCGAAGGTACGCAGTATTTT
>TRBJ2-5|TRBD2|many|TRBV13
CASSLTGGGETQYF
TGTGCCAGCAGCTTAACGGGAGGCGGAGAGACCCAGTACTTC
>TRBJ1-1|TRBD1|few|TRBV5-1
CASSLALTGTGWGNTEAFF
TGCGCCAGCAGCTTGGCACTGACCGGGACAGGTTGGGGGAACACTGAAGCTTTCTTT
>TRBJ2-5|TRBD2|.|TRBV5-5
CASSLTTSGYQETQYF
TGTGCCAGCAGCTTGACTACTAGCGGTTACCAAGAGACCCAGTACTTC
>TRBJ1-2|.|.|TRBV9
CASSSGSTGPYGYTF
TGTGCCAGCAGCTCAGGAAGTACAGGGCCCTATGGCTACACCTTC
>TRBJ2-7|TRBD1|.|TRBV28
CASSPTPGQGVYEQYF
TGTGCCAGCAGTCCAACGCCGGGACAGGGTGTTTACGAGCAGTACTTC
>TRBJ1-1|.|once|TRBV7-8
CASSLLTENTEAFF
TGTGCCAGCAGCTTATTAACAGAGAACACTGAAGCTTTCTTT
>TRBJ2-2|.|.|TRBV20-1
CSASGSGELFF
TGCAGTGCTAGCGGTTCCGGGGAGCTGTTTTTT
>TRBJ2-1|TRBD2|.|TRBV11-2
CASSLVAGEWNEQFF
TGTGCCAGCAGCTTAGTAGCGGGGGAATGGAATGAGCAGTTCTTC
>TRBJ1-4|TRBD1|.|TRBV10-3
CAIRMGQGKLFF
TGTGCCATCAGGATGGGACAGGGCAAACTGTTTTTT
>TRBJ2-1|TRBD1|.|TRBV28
CASSFGQGANEQFF
TGTGCCAGCAGTTTCGGGCAGGGGGCAAATGAGCAGTTCTTC
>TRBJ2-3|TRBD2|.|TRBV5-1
CASSLASGRISDTQYF
TGCGCCAGCAGCTTGGCCAGCGGGAGAATCTCAGATACGCAGTATTTT
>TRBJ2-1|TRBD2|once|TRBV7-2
CASSLDSSGSEQFF
TGTGCCAGCAGCTTAGATTCTAGCGGGAGTGAGCAGTTCTTC
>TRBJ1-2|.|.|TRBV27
CASSPTGGLGYTF
TGTGCCAGCAGCCCCACGGGGGGGCTTGGCTACACCTTC
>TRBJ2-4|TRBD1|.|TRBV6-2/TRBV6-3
CASSSFNGQEVLVAKNIQYF
TGTGCCAGCAGTTCCTTTAACGGACAGGAAGTACTAGTAGCCAAAAACATTCAGTACTTC
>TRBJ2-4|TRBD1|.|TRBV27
CASGTGKNIQYF
TGTGCCAGCGGGACAGGGAAAAACATTCAGTACTTC
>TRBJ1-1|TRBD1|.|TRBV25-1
CASKGQGATEAFF
TGTGCCAGCAAAGGACAGGGGGCAACTGAAGCTTTCTTT
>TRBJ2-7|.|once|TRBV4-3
CASSQTGYEQYF
TGCGCCAGCAGCCAAACCGGTTACGAGCAGTACTTC
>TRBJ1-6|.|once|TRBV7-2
CASSPDGMLRSLHF
TGTGCCAGCAGCCCGGACGGGATGTTGAGGTCCCTCCACTTT
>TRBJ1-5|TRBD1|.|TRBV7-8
CASSSNDRGGQPQHF
TGTGCCAGCAGCTCCAACGACAGGGGAGGTCAGCCCCAGCATTTT
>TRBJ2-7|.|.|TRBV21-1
CASSKKGSPGDEQYF
TGTGCCAGCAGCAAGAAGGGCAGCCCCGGGGACGAGCAGTACTTC
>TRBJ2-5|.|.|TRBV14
CASSQDAAGVETQYF
TGTGCCAGCAGCCAAGATGCGGCAGGGGTTGAGACCCAGTACTTC
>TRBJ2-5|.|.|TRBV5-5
CASSFGRKSGETQYF
TGTGCCAGCAGCTTTGGCAGGAAAAGCGGAGAGACCCAGTACTTC
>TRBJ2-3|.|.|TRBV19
CASSSGIGSTDTQYF
TGTGCCAGTTCTTCCGGGATTGGCAGCACAGATACGCAGTATTTT
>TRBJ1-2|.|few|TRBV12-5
CASGYGGLGYTF
TGTGCTAGTGGTTACGGAGGATTAGGCTACACCTTC
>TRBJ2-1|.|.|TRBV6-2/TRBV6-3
CASSYSSTVMGGYNEQFF
TGTGCCAGCAGTTACTCGAGTACAGTGATGGGAGGATACAATGAGCAGTTCTTC
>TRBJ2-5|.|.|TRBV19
CASSIKNTQETQYF
TGTGCCAGTAGTATTAAGAACACCCAAGAGACCCAGTACTTC
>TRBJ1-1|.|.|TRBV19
CASSAANTEAFF
TGTGCCAGTAGTGCGGCGAACACTGAAGCTTTCTTT
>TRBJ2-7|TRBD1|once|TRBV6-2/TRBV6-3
CASSDIAGQGTYEQYF
TGTGCCAGCAGTGACATTGCGGGACAGGGGACCTACGAGCAGTACTTC
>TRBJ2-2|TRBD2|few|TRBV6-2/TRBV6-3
CASSYGLAGGHTGELFF
TGTGCCAGCAGTTACGGACTAGCGGGGGGCCACACCGGGGAGCTGTTTTTT
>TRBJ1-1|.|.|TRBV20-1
CSASFGGAVSAFF
TGCAGTGCTAGTTTCGGGGGAGCAGTCTCGGCTTTCTTT
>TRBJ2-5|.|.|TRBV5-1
CASSLGGGGETQYF
TGCGCCAGCAGCTTAGGCGGGGGCGGAGAGACCCAGTACTTC
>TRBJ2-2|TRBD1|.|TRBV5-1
CASSLGRRGSNTGELFF
TGCGCCAGCAGCTTGGGGCGCAGGGGGTCGAACACCGGGGAGCTGTTTTTT
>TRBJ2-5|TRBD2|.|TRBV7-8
CASSSGGGNQETQYF
TGTGCCAGCAGCTCGGGGGGGGGAAACCAAGAGACCCAGTACTTC
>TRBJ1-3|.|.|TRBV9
CASSNRVSSGNTIYF
TGTGCCAGCAGCAACAGGGTATCCTCTGGAAACACCATATATTTT
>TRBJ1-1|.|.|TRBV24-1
CATSDSGHPLNTEAFF
TGTGCCACCAGTGACTCGGGACACCCGTTGAACACTGAAGCTTTCTTT
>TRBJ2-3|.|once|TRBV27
CASSDSGGGVPLDTQYF
TGTGCCAGCAGCGACTCCGGTGGGGGCGTTCCTTTGGATACGCAGTATTTT
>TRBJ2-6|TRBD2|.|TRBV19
CASSIASGGSGANVLTF
TGTGCCAGTAGTATAGCTAGCGGGGGCTCTGGGGCCAACGTCCTGACTTTC
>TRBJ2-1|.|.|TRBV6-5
CASSYAGTPSYNEQFF
TGTGCCAGCAGTTACGCCGGGACTCCCTCCTACAATGAGCAGTTCTTC
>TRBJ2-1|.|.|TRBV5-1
CASSWDGTYNEQFF
TGCGCCAGCAGCTGGGACGGGACTTACAATGAGCAGTTCTTC
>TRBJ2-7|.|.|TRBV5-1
CASRAGISPREQYF
TGCGCCAGCAGGGCCGGAATTAGCCCGCGGGAGCAGTACTTC
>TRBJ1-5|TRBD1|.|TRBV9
CASNLRDRKTLKNQPQHF
TGTGCCAGCAACCTACGGGACAGAAAGACTTTGAAGAATCAGCCCCAGCATTTT